This T cell receptor beta chain was sequenced in a study of beta chain features in type 1 diabetes. Study-wide points: Overrepresentation of cells with high TCR expression could result from cDNA sequencing. Type 1 diabetes patients had TCRB CDR3s that were shorter (moderately but significantly so) in all four CD4+ subsets.

What was sequenced were expressed TCRB transcripts, since all of the isolated RNA had been reverse transcribed. The assay was immunoSEQ multiplex PCR, and TCRdb's table has in-frame clones only and misses some. Found here are around 310,000 clones, approximately 11% of them singletons; the top ten hold around 0.015%. The CDR3 is 16 residues long. The trim removed 3 bases at V and 3 bases at J, leaving 8 bases unmatched. Germline assignment: CDR1 KGHSH and CDR2 LQKENI. This clone has more than one count but fewer than ten. Its antigen is unknown. This receptor was obtained from a woman aged 25-40 years in good health. The chain recombines TRBV18 with TRBJ2-7, with 10 bases identical to TRBD2. The sample was naive CD4+ T cells from blood. Written as DNA, the CDR3 is TGTGCCAGCTCACCTTCTCCACTAGCGGGAAGCTACGAGCAGTACTTC. The encoded protein is CASSPSPLAGSYEQYF.